This is a list of T cell receptor beta chains from one sample in a study of spatial heterogeneity in lung cancer. TCRdb processed the 5' RACE reads anew with MiXCR; each CDR3 protein has one entry. The sample records 30,000 to 35,000 distinct CDR3 sequences, under 11% being singletons. Sample: PBMCs, taken at follow-up. Every receptor here comes from a female donor with early-stage non-small cell lung cancer. CDR3s include the opening cysteine and the closing phenylalanine or tryptophan. The D gene is left open where the match is weak. Rows give clone size only sometimes, using once, few, many, or a class for an expanded clone.

.	.	TRBV3-1	TRBJ2-7	TGTGCCAGCAGCCACGCAGTTGTCGGGGAGCAGTACTTC	CASSHAVVGEQYF
TRBD1	many	TRBV5-1	TRBJ2-1	TGCGCCAGCAGCACCGAATGGGACAGGTCTGAGCAGTTCTTC	CASSTEWDRSEQFF
TRBD2	few	TRBV28	TRBJ2-1	TGTGCCAGCAGTTTAACCACTAGCGGATCCTACAATGAGCAGTTCTTC	CASSLTTSGSYNEQFF
.	many	TRBV7-9	TRBJ2-7	TGTGCCAGCAGCCTACTGCTGGGTATCGAGCAGTACTTC	CASSLLLGIEQYF
.	few	TRBV5-4	TRBJ2-7	TGTGCCAGCAGCTTGGATGGGGGAAGCTCCTACGAGCAGTACTTC	CASSLDGGSSYEQYF
.	few	TRBV29-1	TRBJ2-7	TGCAGCGTTGCCGACAGAAATTACGAGCAGTACTTC	CSVADRNYEQYF
.	many	TRBV28	TRBJ1-2	TGTGCCAGCAGGCCCAAGGGGGGGCGAGGACACTATGGCTACACCTTC	CASRPKGGRGHYGYTF
TRBD1	many	TRBV5-6	TRBJ1-5	TGTGCCAGCAGCCACAGGGGGCCCATGGTCAGTGTCCAGCATTTT	CASSHRGPMVSVQHF
TRBD1	many	TRBV28	TRBJ1-2	TGTGCCAGTACCGGGACAGGGGAGATGGGCTATGGCTACACCTTC	CASTGTGEMGYGYTF
.	many	TRBV7-2	TRBJ2-5	TGTGCCAGCAGCCGAAACCTGGAGACCCAGTACTTC	CASSRNLETQYF
.	few	TRBV7-2	TRBJ2-5	TGTGCCAGCAGCACCCCTAGGGGCCGGGAGACCCAGTACTTC	CASSTPRGRETQYF
.	few	TRBV18	TRBJ2-7	TGTGCCAGCTCACCGTCGGCTTCCAACGAGCAGTACTTC	CASSPSASNEQYF
.	.	TRBV5-1	TRBJ1-6	TGCGCCAGCAGCTTGGCAGGGGCTCATAATTCACCCCTCCACTTT	CASSLAGAHNSPLHF
.	many	TRBV4-3	TRBJ2-2	TGCGCCAGCAGCCAAGAGCCGAACACCGGGGAGCTGTTTTTT	CASSQEPNTGELFF
.	many	TRBV7-9	TRBJ2-2	TGTGCCAGCAGCCCCGGGGAAAACACCGGGGAGCTGTTTTTT	CASSPGENTGELFF
.	few	TRBV7-9	TRBJ2-1	TGTGCCAGCAGCTTGGGCATCGTGGGACACAATGAGCAGTTCTTC	CASSLGIVGHNEQFF
.	many	TRBV29-1	TRBJ1-2	TGCAGCGCCGGGAAGGCTCATGGCTACACCTTC	CSAGKAHGYTF
.	few	TRBV5-1	TRBJ2-5	TGCGCCAGCAGCTTGGGGACTGGGCTGGGGACCCAGTACTTC	CASSLGTGLGTQYF
.	.	TRBV5-1	TRBJ1-5	TGCGCCAGCAGCGTCACAGTGGATCAGCCCCAGCATTTT	CASSVTVDQPQHF
.	many	TRBV21-1	TRBJ1-1	TGTGCCAGCAGCAAAGGAGAAGACATGAACACTGAAGCTTTCTTT	CASSKGEDMNTEAFF
TRBD2	many	TRBV5-6	TRBJ2-1	TGTGCCAGCAGCCCCCCGGGACTAGCGGGGGGGTCCTACAATGAGCAGTTCTTC	CASSPPGLAGGSYNEQFF
.	.	TRBV4-1	TRBJ2-3	TGCGCCAGCAGCCTTACCGGGACATCCAGCACAGATACGCAGTATTTT	CASSLTGTSSTDTQYF
.	medium-sized	TRBV7-8	TRBJ2-3	TGTGCCAGCAGATCCTCGCGTAGCCTAGCCGATACGCAGTATTTT	CASRSSRSLADTQYF
.	few	TRBV30	TRBJ2-5	TGTGCCTGGAGGGCAGGGGGGGGCCGGGAGACCCAGTACTTC	CAWRAGGGRETQYF
.	.	TRBV4-1	TRBJ2-7	TGCGCCAGCAGCCAAGACGTTACTAGTGGGAACTACGAGCAGTACTTC	CASSQDVTSGNYEQYF
.	many	TRBV7-9	TRBJ2-7	TGTGCCAGCAGCTTCCTCTCCTACGAGCAGTACTTC	CASSFLSYEQYF
.	many	TRBV28	TRBJ2-5	TGTGCCAGCAGTTTACCAGGGCTGGAGACCCAGTACTTC	CASSLPGLETQYF
.	few	TRBV7-3	TRBJ2-5	TGTGCCAGCAGCTTATTTGGGCAAGAGACCCAGTACTTC	CASSLFGQETQYF
.	many	TRBV7-2	TRBJ2-1	TGTGCCAGCAGCTCCCCGGGCCGGGGCAGGGGCCTCTCCTACAATGAGCAGTTCTTC	CASSSPGRGRGLSYNEQFF
.	.	TRBV5-6	TRBJ1-1	TGTGCCAGCAGGGTCCAGGGGTCCATCGGGACTTTCTTT	CASRVQGSIGTFF
.	many	TRBV6-1	TRBJ2-3	TGTGCCAGCAGTGAGTGGGGCCGGTACACAGATACGCAGTATTTT	CASSEWGRYTDTQYF
.	.	TRBV3-1	TRBJ1-1	TGTGCCAGCAGCCGAAAAACGAACACTGAAGCTTTCTTT	CASSRKTNTEAFF
.	many	TRBV9	TRBJ1-3	TGTGCCAGCAGCCACCAGGCAGGGGCGATTTGGTCTGGAAACACCATATATTTT	CASSHQAGAIWSGNTIYF
.	many	TRBV7-6	TRBJ2-1	TGTGCCAGCAGCCTAAGGGGGGGCCTTTACAATGAGCAGTTCTTC	CASSLRGGLYNEQFF
.	many	TRBV28	TRBJ2-1	TGTGCCAGCAGCGGGGAGCGCGGACGGCAGTTCTTC	CASSGERGRQFF
.	.	TRBV5-1	TRBJ2-5	TGCGCCAGCGGACAGCAAGAGACCCAGTACTTC	CASGQQETQYF
.	.	TRBV5-1	TRBJ2-3	TGCGCCAGCAGCTTGGAGCGGACTAGCACAGATACGCAGTATTTT	CASSLERTSTDTQYF
TRBD1	.	TRBV5-1	TRBJ1-1	TGCGCCAGCAGCTTGGTGGCAGGGGGCAACACTGAAGCTTTCTTT	CASSLVAGGNTEAFF
TRBD2	many	TRBV11-2	TRBJ2-3	TGTGCCAGCAGCAAACTAGCGGGGTTAACAGATACGCAGTATTTT	CASSKLAGLTDTQYF
TRBD1	.	TRBV11-2	TRBJ1-1	TGTGCCAGCAGCTTAGAGGGACAGACGAACACTGAAGCTTTCTTT	CASSLEGQTNTEAFF
TRBD1	many	TRBV29-1	TRBJ1-1	TGCAGCGTAGGACAGGCGCGAACTGAAGCTTTCTTT	CSVGQARTEAFF
.	few	TRBV9	TRBJ2-7	TGTGCCAGCAGCGAGGGCGGACAGTCTCGGGAGCAGTACTTC	CASSEGGQSREQYF
.	few	TRBV27	TRBJ2-2	TGTGCCAGCAGTGTAGAACATGGAGGCACCGGGGAGCTGTTTTTT	CASSVEHGGTGELFF
.	.	TRBV7-2	TRBJ2-7	TGTGCCAGCAGCTTAGTTACGGGGGCGACGGCCTACGAGCAGTACTTC	CASSLVTGATAYEQYF
.	many	TRBV20-1	TRBJ1-1	TGCAGTGCTCCCTCGGGGGGCAGGATGAACACTGAAGCTTTCTTT	CSAPSGGRMNTEAFF
.	.	TRBV3-1	TRBJ1-1	TGTGCCAGCAGCCGAGAGACCACTAACACTGAAGCTTTCTTT	CASSRETTNTEAFF
TRBD1	.	TRBV7-2	TRBJ2-5	TGTGCCAGCAGCACCGGGACAGCCCAAGAGACCCAGTACTTC	CASSTGTAQETQYF
.	.	TRBV9	TRBJ2-2	TGTGCCAGCAGCCCCCAGGACGGAAACACCGGGGAGCTGTTTTTT	CASSPQDGNTGELFF
.	many	TRBV20-1	TRBJ1-1	TGCAGTGCTAACCGATACAGGGCCGGGTCTGAAGCTTTCTTT	CSANRYRAGSEAFF
.	.	TRBV19	TRBJ2-3	TGTGCCAGTAGTATCTCGAGGGCCTCAGATACGCAGTATTTT	CASSISRASDTQYF